The rows below give T cell receptor beta chains drawn from one sample of a study of T cell responses to AZD1222 COVID-19 vaccine. Sequenced by immunoSEQ multiplex PCR; TCRdb stores in-frame clones only, minus some. The sample has about 59,000 clones, 65% to 85% seen once. Specimen: peripheral blood, collected on day 0 of AZD1222 vaccination. The receptors were sampled from an adult in good health. The CDR3 runs from the conserved cysteine through the conserved F or W. The D gene is left open where the match is weak. Rows may omit the clone size; those that give it use once, few, many or a size class.

v_gene,d_gene,abundance,j_gene,CDR3aa,CDR3nt
TRBV5-1,.,.,TRBJ2-3,CASSLAQRGAPRTQYF,TGCGCCAGCAGCTTGGCTCAACGGGGGGCCCCTAGGACGCAGTATTTT
TRBV19,.,.,TRBJ2-1,CASSKSLQGSLNNEQFF,TGTGCCAGTAGTAAAAGCCTCCAGGGCTCCCTTAACAATGAGCAGTTCTTC
TRBV12-3/TRBV12-4,.,.,TRBJ1-4,CASGTTTNEKLFF,TGTGCCAGCGGAACAACAACTAATGAAAAACTGTTTTTT
TRBV3-1/TRBV3-2,.,.,TRBJ2-7,CASSQDWLAWEQYF,TGTGCCAGCAGCCAAGATTGGCTAGCGTGGGAGCAGTACTTC
TRBV6-6,TRBD2,.,TRBJ2-1,CASSPRGGGAKLSSYNEQFF,TGTGCCAGCAGTCCACGAGGCGGGGGAGCCAAATTGAGCTCCTACAATGAGCAGTTCTTC
TRBV19,.,few,TRBJ2-1,CASSTEEGPYNEQFF,TGTGCCAGTAGTACAGAGGAGGGGCCCTACAATGAGCAGTTCTTC
TRBV15,.,.,TRBJ1-1,CATSRDEGGSTEAFF,TGTGCCACCAGCAGAGATGAGGGGGGGAGCACTGAAGCTTTCTTT
TRBV7-6,TRBD2,.,TRBJ2-1,CASSLASGGARPYNEQFF,TGTGCCAGCAGCTTAGCTAGCGGGGGGGCCCGGCCCTACAATGAGCAGTTCTTC
TRBV29-1,.,once,TRBJ2-7,CSVAFSGYEQYF,TGCAGCGTGGCGTTTAGCGGATACGAGCAGTACTTC
TRBV5-1,.,.,TRBJ1-6,CASTLGVVNSPLHF,TGCGCCAGCACACTAGGGGTAGTCAATTCACCCCTCCACTTT
TRBV5-5,.,.,TRBJ2-7,CASSQNGEKQYF,TGTGCCAGCAGCCAGAACGGGGAAAAGCAGTACTTC
TRBV19,TRBD1,.,TRBJ1-1,CASMGTGEREAFF,TGTGCCAGTATGGGAACAGGGGAACGTGAAGCTTTCTTT
TRBV5-4,.,.,TRBJ1-1,CASSSTPGEAFF,TGTGCCAGCAGTTCAACCCCTGGGGAAGCTTTCTTT
TRBV9,.,.,TRBJ1-4,CASSVGVGNEKLFF,TGTGCCAGCAGCGTCGGGGTAGGAAATGAAAAACTGTTTTTT
TRBV11-2,TRBD2,.,TRBJ2-3,CASSPAFLAGGTDTQYF,TGTGCCAGCAGCCCAGCCTTCCTAGCGGGGGGCACAGATACGCAGTATTTT
TRBV27,.,.,TRBJ2-5,CASSLSGGGQETQYF,TGTGCCAGCAGTTTATCGGGAGGGGGCCAAGAGACCCAGTACTTC
TRBV2,.,few,TRBJ1-5,CASLVGGGQPQHF,TGTGCCAGTTTAGTGGGGGGCGGTCAGCCCCAGCATTTT
TRBV7-9,.,.,TRBJ2-7,CASSRMDSPPGEQYF,TGTGCCAGCAGCCGAATGGACAGCCCCCCGGGCGAGCAGTACTTC
TRBV6-5,.,.,TRBJ1-4,CASSRGGNEKLFF,TGTGCCAGCAGTAGGGGGGGAAATGAAAAACTGTTTTTT
TRBV2,TRBD1,.,TRBJ1-6,CASLDRGNSPLHF,TGTGCCAGCCTAGACAGGGGCAATTCACCCCTCCACTTT
TRBV10-2,.,.,TRBJ2-1,CASSVRAYSYNEQFF,TGCGCCAGCAGTGTCCGGGCTTACTCCTACAATGAGCAGTTCTTC
TRBV21-1,.,.,TRBJ1-5,CASRLWTGAANQPQHF,TGTGCCAGCAGACTCTGGACAGGGGCGGCCAATCAGCCCCAGCATTTT
TRBV6-5,.,.,TRBJ2-5,CASSYSRGETQYF,TGTGCCAGCAGTTACTCGAGGGGGGAGACCCAGTACTTC
TRBV11-2,.,.,TRBJ1-1,CASSLDPRDTEAFF,TGTGCCAGCAGCTTAGATCCTCGTGACACTGAAGCTTTCTTT
TRBV27,.,.,TRBJ2-7,CASSFIVRGEQYF,TGTGCCAGCAGTTTTATAGTGAGAGGCGAGCAGTACTTC
TRBV7-2,.,.,TRBJ2-2,CASSYTGELFF,TGTGCCAGCAGCTACACCGGGGAGCTGTTTTTT
TRBV2,.,.,TRBJ2-2,CASSGFGGANTGELFF,TGTGCCAGCAGTGGATTTGGCGGGGCGAACACCGGGGAGCTGTTTTTT
TRBV4-1,.,.,TRBJ1-6,CASSQDLSAFSPLHF,TGCGCCAGCAGCCAAGATCTATCAGCCTTCTCACCCCTCCACTTT
TRBV7-9,TRBD2,once,TRBJ2-1,CASSSRLAGSREQFF,TGTGCCAGCAGCTCGAGACTAGCGGGGTCCAGGGAGCAGTTCTTC
TRBV9,.,.,TRBJ1-3,CASSVDSLPGNTIYF,TGTGCCAGCAGCGTAGATAGTCTCCCCGGAAACACCATATATTTT
TRBV4-1,TRBD1,.,TRBJ2-3,CASSPWGTGGTDTQYF,TGCGCCAGCAGCCCGTGGGGGACAGGGGGCACAGATACGCAGTATTTT
TRBV10-1,.,.,TRBJ1-5,CASSESTAKPQHF,TGCGCCAGCAGTGAGTCGACAGCGAAGCCCCAGCATTTT
TRBV2,.,.,TRBJ1-5,CASSGVNQPQHF,TGTGCCAGCAGTGGGGTTAATCAGCCCCAGCATTTT
TRBV3-1/TRBV3-2,TRBD1,.,TRBJ1-2,CASSLTGGYGYTF,TGTGCCAGCAGCCTCACAGGGGGATATGGCTACACCTTC
TRBV28,TRBD2,.,TRBJ2-2,CASTGLAGGLAGELFF,TGTGCCAGCACCGGACTAGCGGGGGGGTTGGCCGGGGAGCTGTTTTTT
TRBV3-1/TRBV3-2,TRBD2,.,TRBJ2-1,CASSPPAGETSYNEQFF,TGTGCCAGCAGCCCGCCGGCGGGGGAAACATCCTACAATGAGCAGTTCTTC
TRBV6-6,TRBD1,.,TRBJ2-2,CASRASGTGGTGELFF,TGTGCCAGCAGGGCCTCCGGGACAGGGGGGACCGGGGAGCTGTTTTTT
TRBV5-1,.,.,TRBJ1-4,CASSLNREATNEKLFF,TGCGCCAGCAGCTTGAACAGGGAAGCAACTAATGAAAAACTGTTTTTT
TRBV27,.,.,TRBJ1-5,CASSLDHDQPQHF,TGTGCCAGCAGTCTTGACCACGATCAGCCCCAGCATTTT
TRBV11-2,TRBD1,.,TRBJ2-2,CASSFQGATGELFF,TGTGCCAGCAGCTTTCAGGGGGCGACCGGGGAGCTGTTTTTT
TRBV5-1,.,once,TRBJ1-1,CASSIGNTEAFF,TGCGCCAGCAGTATAGGGAACACTGAAGCTTTCTTT
TRBV5-1,.,.,TRBJ2-1,CASSYTPDEAGEQFF,TGCGCCAGCAGCTACACCCCCGATGAGGCCGGTGAGCAGTTCTTC